This T cell receptor beta chain appears in the sequencing data of a study of blood T cell repertoires in COVID-19. Study-wide context: Specimens from acute and convalescent COVID-19 originated in the United States, Italy and Spain.

Only in-frame clones appear in the TCRdb table, and some are missing; sequencing was by immunoSEQ multiplex PCR. The repertoire holds a few hundred thousand clones, nearly 90% seen once, with roughly 4.5% in the top ten. This CDR3 region has 13 residues. V was shortened by 4 bases and J by 5 bases, with 11 bases between the two germline ends. Germline CDR1 reads SEHNR; CDR2 reads FQNEAQ (reference sequence). This rearrangement joins TRBV7-9 to TRBJ2-5; D is ambiguous. This sequence was found in a woman aged 40-49 years who had recovered from COVID-19. The sample was peripheral blood. The CDR3: CASSSSGRETQYF. CDR3 nucleotides: TGTGCCAGCAGCTCGTCCGGTCGGGAGACCCAGTACTTC. Complete variable domain (other parts from reference TRBV7-9 and TRBJ2-5): DTGVSQNPRHKITKRGQNVTFRCDPISEHNRLYWYRQTLGQGPEFLTYFQNEAQLEKSRLLSDRFSAERPKGSFSTLEIQRTEQGDSAMYLCASSSSGRETQYFGPGTRLLVL.